These 23 T cell receptor beta chains share one sample of origin, sequenced in a study of CD8 T cells in ankylosing spondylitis. Study findings and constraints: Roughly eight highly homologous variants made up a TCR beta motif that seemed to typify ankylosing spondylitis blood.

TCRdb fed the 5' RACE reads into MiXCR, producing one record per CDR3 protein. The sample shows 700,000 or so distinct CDR3 sequences, 15% to 20% of them seen only once. Antigens of these TCRs are unknown. The sample was blood, either unsorted or a sorted T cell fraction (not recorded which). These receptors came from a male donor with ankylosing spondylitis.

This clonotype occurred a few times. The J gene is TRBJ2-7, the V gene TRBV9; D might be TRBD1 or TRBD2, each matching 5 bases. Germline CDR1 is SGDLS and CDR2 is YYNGEE. Trimming removed 0 bases from V and 6 bases from J, with 10 bases in between. CDR3 size: 13 residues. This chain's CDR3 is CASSVGWGSEQYF. As DNA, the CDR3 is TGTGCCAGCAGCGTAGGATGGGGGAGCGAGCAGTACTTC.

This clonotype came up a few times. J is TRBJ1-3 and V is TRBV5-1; 7 positions match TRBD1. This CDR3 has 17 residues. Germline trimming cut 0 bases from V and 0 bases from J; bases unmatched to any gene: 6. Looked up from germline, CDR1 is SGHRS and CDR2 is YFSETQ. The CDR3 bases are TGCGCCAGCAGCTTGGGGGACAGAATAAACTCTGGAAACACCATATATTTT. The encoded protein is CASSLGDRINSGNTIYF.

The chain is built from TRBV20-1 and TRBJ2-7, with 7 bases that match TRBD2. Per the germline V gene, CDR1 is DFQATT and CDR2 is SNEGSKA (reference sequence). The V segment lost 7 bases and the J segment 1 base; nucleotides outside the gene matches: 13. This CDR3 region has 15 residues. In DNA, the CDR3 is TGCAGTGTTTCGGAAAGCGGGGCGTGGTCCTACGAGCAGTACTTC. This sequence encodes CSVSESGAWSYEQYF.

This clonotype was found a few times. The chain employs TRBV6-1 and TRBJ2-5, with a weak D call TRBD2 (5 bases). The CDR3 consists of 13 residues. Germline V gene sequence: CDR1 MNHNS, CDR2 SASEGT. V was trimmed by 7 bases and J by 5 bases, leaving 14 bases between them. The CDR3: CASNPQGGETQYF. In nucleotides, the CDR3 is TGTGCCAGCAACCCCCAAGGCGGGGAGACCCAGTACTTC.

This clonotype was counted only a few times. The rearrangement uses TRBV12-3 or TRBV12-4 and TRBJ2-7, with D unclear. V lost 5 bases to trimming and J lost 1 base, with 15 bases between them. CDR3 length: 15 amino acids. In DNA form, the CDR3 reads TGTGCCAGCAGTCCTAACCCCCCATCTTCCTACGAGCAGTACTTC. This gives the protein CASSPNPPSSYEQYF.

The sample holds a few counts of this clonotype. V gene TRBV6-5 combines with J gene TRBJ2-2; TRBD1 matches at 9 bases. This CDR3 region has 17 residues. J lost 8 bases, V lost 0 bases, and 10 bases had no gene match. Germline CDR1 and CDR2: MNHEY and SVGAGI. The CDR3 spells CASSYSASTGGRGELFF. The CDR3 DNA is TGTGCCAGCAGTTACTCGGCCTCAACAGGGGGCAGGGGGGAGCTGTTTTTT.

CDR3 sequence reads: CSARDPVRDSEQYF. The CDR3 nucleotides read TGCAGTGCTAGAGATCCGGTCAGGGACAGCGAGCAGTACTTC. This chain uses TRBV20-1 with TRBJ2-7; 7 bases match TRBD1. This CDR3 is built from 14 residues. The germline gives CDR1 DFQATT, CDR2 SNEGSKA (reference sequence). After removal of 0 bases from V and 6 bases from J, the junction contained 8 bases not matched to a gene.

Ten or more counts support this clonotype. The chain recombines TRBV5-1 with TRBJ1-2, with D uncertain. V dropped 0 bases and J dropped 2 bases, with 11 bases sitting between them. CDR1 and CDR2 from the germline V gene are SGHRS and YFSETQ. This CDR3 spans 15 amino acids. CDR3 loop: CASSLAAQVNYGYTF. The CDR3 nucleotides are TGCGCCAGCAGCTTGGCCGCTCAGGTGAACTATGGCTACACCTTC.

This clonotype was picked up many times. The V gene is TRBV28, the J gene TRBJ2-2, with D maybe TRBD1 (6 bases). CDR3 length equals 15 residues. V lost 5 bases and J 3 bases, leaving 13 bases between the germline ends. Looked up from germline, CDR1 is MDHEN and CDR2 is SYDVKM. The CDR3 nucleotides read TGTGCCAGCAGTATTCCCGGGACATACACCGGGGAGCTGTTTTTT. This encodes CASSIPGTYTGELFF.

This clonotype was seen a few times. The J gene is TRBJ2-3, the V gene TRBV10-3; no reliable D call. The ends were cut back, 5 bases at V and 1 base at J, with 7 bases in the middle. This CDR3 is built from 13 residues. Germline CDR1 ENHRY, CDR2 SYGVKD. The CDR3 DNA reads as TGTGCCATCAGTCCCGCGGGCACAGATACGCAGTATTTT. Protein product: CAISPAGTDTQYF.

In its sample, this clonotype was seen a few times. V gene TRBV11-2 combines with J gene TRBJ1-6; TRBD1 is a possible D gene (6 bases). V lost 5 bases and J lost 0, with 17 bases in between. CDR3 size: 18 residues. Germline V gene data show CDR1 as SGHAT and CDR2 as FQNNGV. The CDR3 protein is CASSPGQGKSSYNSPLHF. The CDR3 coding sequence is TGTGCCAGCAGCCCCGGGCAGGGGAAGAGCTCCTATAATTCACCCCTCCACTTT.

This clonotype was counted a few times. The germline gene is not matched at one end of the junction; a read error may be the cause. The rearrangement links TRBV6-2 or TRBV6-3 to TRBJ2-3; a weak D match, TRBD2 (5 bases). The length of the CDR3 is 9 residues. The germline V gene encodes CDR1 MNHEY and CDR2 SVGEGT. The CDR3 coding sequence is TGTGCCAGCAGACGGGGTCGGGATTTT. Translation: CASRRGRDF.

The chain joins TRBV27 to TRBJ1-5; D is ambiguous. The V and J ends lost 5 bases and 6 bases respectively, with 11 bases between them. This CDR3 has 13 residues. Germline CDR1 MNHEY, CDR2 SMNVEV (reference sequence). The CDR3, as DNA: TGTGCCAGCAGTCCAACGCGGGGTCAGCCCCAGCATTTT. Its translation is CASSPTRGQPQHF.

This clonotype was counted at least ten times. J is TRBJ1-2 and V is TRBV29-1; 8 bases are a match to TRBD1. Germline lookup yields CDR1 SQVTM and CDR2 ANQGSEA. V was clipped by 5 bases and J by 13 bases; unmatched bases: 9. The CDR3 length is 11 residues. CDR3 loop: CSVLGQGTCTF. The DNA of the CDR3 is TGCAGCGTTCTTGGACAGGGTACCTGCACCTTC.

This clonotype was seen more than once but under ten times. The chain links TRBV10-3 to TRBJ1-6, with D uncertain. Per the germline V gene, CDR1 is ENHRY and CDR2 is SYGVKD. V lost 3 bases and J lost 10, with 10 bases in between. This CDR3 has 13 residues. The CDR3 spells CAISERVESPLHF. The CDR3 nucleotides read TGTGCCATCAGTGAACGGGTGGAATCACCCCTCCACTTT.

This sequence joins TRBV4-1 and TRBJ1-1, with D perhaps matching TRBD1 (6 bases). This CDR3 comprises 15 residues. The V gene lost 0 bases and the J gene lost 5 bases, with 13 bases spanning the gap. Germline lookup yields CDR1 MGHRA and CDR2 YSYEKL. Here the CDR3 DNA reads TGCGCCAGCAGCCAAGAAAGGGGGAGTGGAACTGAAGCTTTCTTT. Translated, it gives CASSQERGSGTEAFF.

The chain joins TRBV20-1 to TRBJ1-5; no definite D call. Germline CDR1 is DFQATT and CDR2 is SNEGSKA (reference sequence). With 3 bases removed from V and 7 bases from J, the gap between germline ends came to 16 bases. The CDR3 totals 14 residues. The CDR3 loop is CSASDSPGLQPQHF. The DNA of the CDR3 is TGCAGTGCTAGCGATTCCCCGGGCTTGCAGCCCCAGCATTTT.

This chain connects TRBV7-9 to TRBJ2-3; the D call may be TRBD1 or TRBD2 (6 bases each). Germline V gives CDR1 SEHNR, CDR2 FQNEAQ (reference sequence). The CDR3 is 16 residues long. Trimming left V 2 bases short and J 2 bases short, with 14 bases between. As DNA, the CDR3 is TGTGCCAGCAGCTTAACAGGGAGGTTATCCACAGATACGCAGTATTTT. Translation: CASSLTGRLSTDTQYF. The whole variable domain, filled in from reference TRBV7-9 and TRBJ2-3, reads DTGVSQNPRHKITKRGQNVTFRCDPISEHNRLYWYRQTLGQGPEFLTYFQNEAQLEKSRLLSDRFSAERPKGSFSTLEIQRTEQGDSAMYLCASSLTGRLSTDTQYFGPGTRLTVL.

The chain carries TRBV7-9 and TRBJ1-5; D perhaps matches TRBD1 (6 bases). This CDR3 is 15 amino acids long. Germline-derived CDR1 and CDR2 are SEHNR and FQNEAQ (reference sequence). Trimming left V 3 bases short and J 5 bases short, with 14 bases between. The CDR3 DNA follows: TGTGCCAGCAGCTTGGGGACATTACGCGATCAGCCCCAGCATTTT. This codes for CASSLGTLRDQPQHF.

This clonotype was counted a few times. The V and J genes are TRBV5-6 and TRBJ2-1; 8 bases match TRBD2. The CDR3 loop spans 17 amino acids. Germline V gives CDR1 SGHDT, CDR2 YYEEEE. V lost 0 bases to trimming and J lost 5 bases; unmatched junction nucleotides: 10. CDR3 DNA sequence: TGTGCCAGCAGCTTGGCCGGACGGGAGGGCTGGGACAATGAGCAGTTCTTC. Translation: CASSLAGREGWDNEQFF.

The rearrangement links TRBV20-1 to TRBJ2-1; 9 bases map to TRBD2. Germline values: CDR1 DFQATT, CDR2 SNEGSKA (reference sequence). J gave up 3 bases and V 0 bases, and 9 bases lay outside the gene matches. This CDR3 has 17 residues. DNA of the CDR3: TGCAGTGCTAGAGACTATGGGACTAGCTCCAACTACAATGAGCAGTTCTTC. This codes for CSARDYGTSSNYNEQFF.

This clonotype was seen a few times. This chain links TRBV20-1 with TRBJ1-4; TRBD1 agrees at 9 bases. The CDR3 extends over 17 amino acids. Germline V gene data show CDR1 as DFQATT and CDR2 as SNEGSKA (reference sequence). The trim removed 2 bases at V and 2 bases at J, leaving 9 bases unmatched. This chain's CDR3 is CSARNMKQGATNEKLFF. CDR3 nucleotides: TGCAGTGCTAGAAACATGAAACAGGGGGCCACTAATGAAAAACTGTTTTTT.

This clonotype was counted a few times. The gene calls are TRBV7-4 and TRBJ2-1; possibly TRBD2 for D (6 bases). V was trimmed by 6 bases and J by 9 bases, leaving 30 bases between them. This CDR3 region has 18 residues. In germline, CDR1 is SGHVT, CDR2 SQSDAQ. The CDR3 DNA follows: TGTGCCAGCAGAACCTTGGTCCCCGGGCCCAGAGTGGAGGGTGAGCAGTTCTTC. It is translated as CASRTLVPGPRVEGEQFF.